This TCR beta chain was recorded in a study of cytomegalovirus exposure and HLA in healthy donors. Study information: The 110 or so validation repertoires were produced on the same platform as the roughly 700 repertoires of the first cohort. This was reported in a later analysis. Study-wide points: Over 150 TCR beta chains were listed as cytomegalovirus-associated.

Germline lookup yields CDR1 MNHEY and CDR2 SVGAGI. The V gene end was trimmed by 7 bases and the J gene end by 4 bases; junction bases not matched to a gene: 8. The CDR3 is made up of 15 amino acids. Worth noting for this clone: Its antigen is not known.

Here immunoSEQ multiplex PCR was the method, and the copy in TCRdb shows in-frame clones only, minus some. The table lists some 190,000 clones, about 89% of them singletons. The rearrangement links TRBV6-5 to TRBJ2-3; 10 positions agree with TRBD2. This TCR was recovered from a man under 40 in good health and CMV-seropositive. Sequencing was performed on PBMCs. Here the CDR3 reads CASTLEAGGPDTQYF. The CDR3 DNA reads TGTGCCAGCACCCTCGAAGCGGGGGGGCCAGATACGCAGTATTTT.